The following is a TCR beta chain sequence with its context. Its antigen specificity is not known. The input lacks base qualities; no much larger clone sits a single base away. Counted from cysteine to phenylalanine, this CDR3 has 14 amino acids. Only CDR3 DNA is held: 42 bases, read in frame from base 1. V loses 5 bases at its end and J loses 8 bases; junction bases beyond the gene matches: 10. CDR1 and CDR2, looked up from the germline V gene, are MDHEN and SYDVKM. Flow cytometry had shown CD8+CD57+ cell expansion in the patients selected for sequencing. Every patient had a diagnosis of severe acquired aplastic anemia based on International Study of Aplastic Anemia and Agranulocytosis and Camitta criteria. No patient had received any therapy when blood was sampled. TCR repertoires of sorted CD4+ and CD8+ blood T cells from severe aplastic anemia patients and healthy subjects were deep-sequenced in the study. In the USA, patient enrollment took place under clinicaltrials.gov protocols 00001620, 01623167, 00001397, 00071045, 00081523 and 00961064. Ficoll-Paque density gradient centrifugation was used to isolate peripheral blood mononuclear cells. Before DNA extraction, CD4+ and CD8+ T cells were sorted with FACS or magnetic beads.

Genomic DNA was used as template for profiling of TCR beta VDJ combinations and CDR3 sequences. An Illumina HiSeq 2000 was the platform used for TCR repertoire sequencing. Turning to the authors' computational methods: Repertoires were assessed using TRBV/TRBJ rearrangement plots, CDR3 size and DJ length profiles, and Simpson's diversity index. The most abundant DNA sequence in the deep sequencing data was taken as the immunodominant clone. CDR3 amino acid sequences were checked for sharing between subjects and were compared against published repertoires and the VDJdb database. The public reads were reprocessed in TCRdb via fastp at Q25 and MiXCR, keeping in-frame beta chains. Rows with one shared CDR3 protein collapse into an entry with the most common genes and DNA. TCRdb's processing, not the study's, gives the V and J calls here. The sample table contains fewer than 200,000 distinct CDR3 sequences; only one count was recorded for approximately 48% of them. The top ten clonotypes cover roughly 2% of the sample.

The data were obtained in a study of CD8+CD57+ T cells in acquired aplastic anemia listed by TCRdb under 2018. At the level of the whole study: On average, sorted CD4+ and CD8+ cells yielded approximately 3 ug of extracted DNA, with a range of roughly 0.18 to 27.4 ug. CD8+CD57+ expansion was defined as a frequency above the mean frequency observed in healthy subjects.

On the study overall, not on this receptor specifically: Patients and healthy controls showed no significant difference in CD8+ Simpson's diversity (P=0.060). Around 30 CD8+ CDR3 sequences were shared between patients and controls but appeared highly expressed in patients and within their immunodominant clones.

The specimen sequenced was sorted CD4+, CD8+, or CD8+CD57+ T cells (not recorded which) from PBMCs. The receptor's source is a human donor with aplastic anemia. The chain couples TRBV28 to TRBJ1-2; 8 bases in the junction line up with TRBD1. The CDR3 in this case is CASSLLQGVRGYTF. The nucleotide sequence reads TGTGCCAGCAGTCTCCTACAGGGGGTCCGCGGCTACACCTTC.